Listed here are 28 T cell receptor beta chains from one sample, sequenced in a study of T cells in Graves' hyperthyroidism and ophthalmopathy. What was amplified from RNA transcripts were TCR beta CDR3 regions. With the HTBI primer set, the TCR CDR3 went through a first round of RT-PCR. TCRdb processed the multiplex PCR reads anew with MiXCR; each CDR3 protein has one entry. The sample includes about 260,000 distinct CDR3 sequences, roughly 15% seen only once; the top ten take 28%. Sequencing input: blood. These receptor sequences come from a woman aged 18-35 years with Graves' ophthalmopathy.

In this sample, this clonotype turned up many times. This chain uses TRBV9 with TRBJ1-4, with 7 bases lining up with TRBD1. This CDR3 comprises 13 residues. V shed 3 bases, J shed 8 bases, and the junction held 4 bases outside the gene matches. CDR1 SGDLS and CDR2 YYNGEE come from the germline V gene. DNA for the CDR3: TGTGCCAGCAGCGGACCGGGACAGGAAAAACTGTTTTTT. Its translation is CASSGPGQEKLFF.

There are many counts of this clonotype. V is TRBV2 and J is TRBJ1-1; D gene ambiguous. Germline CDR1 and CDR2: SNHLY and FYNNEI. CDR3 size: 15 residues. Between the trimmed V and J ends, which lost 5 bases and 3 bases, there was a span of 16 bases. The CDR3 DNA is TGTGCCAGCAGTCCTAAGAGGAGCGCGGACACTGAAGCTTTCTTT. Translated: CASSPKRSADTEAFF. Supplemented by reference TRBV2 and TRBJ1-1, the full variable domain reads EPEVTQTPSHQVTQMGQEVILRCVPISNHLYFYWYRQILGQKVEFLVSFYNNEISEKSEIFDDQFSVERPDGSNFTLKIRSTKLEDSAMYFCASSPKRSADTEAFFGQGTRLTVV.

This clonotype was picked up many times. The chain couples TRBV4-2 to TRBJ1-1, with unresolved D. Trimming took 0 bases from V and 8 from J, leaving 13 bases between them. Germline V gene data show CDR1 as LGHNA and CDR2 as YNFKEQ. This CDR3 region has 14 residues. The CDR3 is CASSQDRWVGEAFF. The CDR3 DNA is TGTGCCAGCAGCCAAGATAGATGGGTGGGAGAAGCTTTCTTT.

A note on this clonotype: At one of its ends the junction is not consistent with the germline gene, which may arise from a read error. J is TRBJ1-6 and V is TRBV20-1; D is possibly TRBD1 (6 bases). The CDR3 loop spans 15 amino acids. The germline CDR1 and CDR2 sequences are DFQATT and SNEGSKA (reference sequence). The CDR3 spells CSARDAAGVNSPPHF. In nucleotides, the CDR3 is TGCAGTGCTAGAGATGCGGCAGGGGTCAATTCACCCCCCCACTTT.

The V gene is TRBV30, the J gene TRBJ1-1; D is possibly TRBD1 (5 bases). This CDR3 has 16 residues. The V gene's germline CDR1 is GTSNPN and CDR2 SVGIG (reference sequence). Trimming pared 5 bases from V and 0 bases from J, leaving 19 bases between. The CDR3 sequence is CAWFPRVGTMNTEAFF. The CDR3 region has the DNA TGTGCCTGGTTCCCCCGGGTGGGGACCATGAACACTGAAGCTTTCTTT.

This clonotype showed up many times. The chain employs TRBV2 and TRBJ1-3, with 8 bases identical to TRBD1. The CDR3 spans 14 residues. Germline trimming cut 6 bases from V and 3 bases from J; bases unmatched to any gene: 4. The germline V gene encodes CDR1 SNHLY and CDR2 FYNNEI. The CDR3 DNA sequence: TGTGCCAGCAGACAGGGGGAAGTTGGAAACACCATATATTTT. Encoded protein: CASRQGEVGNTIYF.

This clonotype was detected only a few times. The rearrangement uses TRBV19 and TRBJ2-7; possibly TRBD1 for D (5 bases). V was clipped by 5 bases and J by 2 bases, with 10 bases between them. Per germline, CDR1 LNHDA and CDR2 SQIVND (reference sequence). CDR3 length: 13 amino acids. The CDR3 is CASSYRLTYEQYF. The CDR3 nucleotides read TGTGCCAGTAGTTACAGGCTAACCTACGAGCAGTACTTC.

The sample holds a few counts of this clonotype. The rearrangement joins TRBV6-1 to TRBJ2-1, with 10 nucleotides matching TRBD2. This CDR3 has 16 amino acids. CDR1 and CDR2 from the germline V gene are MNHNS and SASEGT. After removal of 0 bases from V and 3 bases from J, the junction contained 2 bases not matched to a gene. The CDR3 spells CASSEALAGYYNEQFF. CDR3 in DNA: TGTGCCAGCAGTGAAGCACTAGCGGGGTACTACAATGAGCAGTTCTTC.

This clonotype was detected many times. V and J are TRBV5-1 and TRBJ2-5, with a tentative D call TRBD2 (5 bases). Per germline, CDR1 SGHRS and CDR2 YFSETQ. Trimming took off 5 bases at V and 2 bases at J, with 10 bases between the two ends. The CDR3 runs 13 residues. CDR3 nucleotides: TGCGCCAGCAGTCAGAGGGCACAAGAGACCCAGTACTTC. It specifies CASSQRAQETQYF.

V usage is TRBV12-3 or TRBV12-4 and J usage is TRBJ2-5; the match to TRBD2 covers 13 bases. The V and J ends lost 6 bases and 3 bases, in that order; junction bases with no gene match: 7. The CDR3 has 16 amino acids. The CDR3 loop reads CASRTLGTSGEETQYF. The CDR3 region has the DNA TGTGCCAGCAGAACGCTCGGGACTAGCGGGGAAGAGACCCAGTACTTC.

This clonotype was detected ten times or more. The rearrangement uses TRBV7-2 and TRBJ2-5; the match to TRBD2 covers 9 bases. V lost 6 bases, J lost 12 bases, and 11 bases stayed unmatched. CDR3 length: 13 residues. The germline V gene has CDR1 SGHTA and CDR2 FQGNSA. The CDR3 sequence: CASSTTRTSVKYF. As DNA, the CDR3 is TGTGCCAGCAGTACCACCCGGACTAGCGTTAAGTACTTC. The entire variable domain, with the rest obtained from reference TRBV7-2 and TRBJ2-5, is as follows: GAGVSQSPSNKVTEKGKDVELRCDPISGHTALYWYRQSLGQGLEFLIYFQGNSAPDKSGLPSDRFSAERTGGSVSTLTIQRTQQEDSAVYLCASSTTRTSVKYFGPGTRLLVL.

This clonotype turned up a few times. The genes are TRBV7-8 and TRBJ1-3; possibly TRBD1 for D (6 bases). The CDR3 contains 16 residues. V lost 2 bases, J lost 0 bases, and 11 bases lay in between. Per the germline V gene, CDR1 is SGHVS and CDR2 is FQNEAQ. Here the CDR3 reads CASSLTTGNSGNTIYF. The CDR3 DNA follows: TGTGCCAGCAGCTTAACAACAGGGAACTCTGGAAACACCATATATTTT.

This clonotype was seen more than once but under ten times. A much larger clone is a single base away; this may be a read error. The rearrangement links TRBV5-6 to TRBJ1-3; D not resolved. There are 15 residues in the CDR3. CDR1 and CDR2 (germline): SGHDT, YYEEEE. For the CDR3, the DNA is TGTGCCAGCAGCTTGATAAGCGCCTCTGGAAACGCCATATATTTT. Its translation: CASSLISASGNAIYF.

This clonotype was counted many times. The chain uses TRBV6-1 and TRBJ1-2, with a tentative D call TRBD1 (6 bases). With 5 bases removed from V and 4 bases from J, the gap between germline ends came to 20 bases. Looked up from germline, CDR1 is MNHNS and CDR2 is SASEGT. This CDR3 has 16 residues. DNA for the CDR3: TGTGCCAGCAGTTTGAACAGGGAAACAGAGGGCTATGGCTACACCTTC. Translating gives CASSLNRETEGYGYTF.

This clonotype has a count of ten or more. The chain has TRBV7-2 and TRBJ2-7; a weak D match, TRBD1 (6 bases). V gave up 5 bases and J gave up 0 bases, with 14 bases separating them. The CDR3 extends over 15 amino acids. Looked up from germline, CDR1 is SGHTA and CDR2 is FQGNSA. CDR3 in DNA: TGTGCCAGCAGCCCCAGGGGCAGCAGCTCCTACGAGCAGTACTTC. It codes for CASSPRGSSSYEQYF.

There are many counts of this clonotype. J is TRBJ2-7 and V is TRBV20-1; maybe TRBD2 (5 bases). V was trimmed by 0 bases and J by 6 bases, leaving 12 bases between them. Germline CDR1 reads DFQATT; CDR2 reads SNEGSKA (reference sequence). The CDR3 covers 13 residues. CDR3 sequence reads: CSARDMTTAEQYF. The CDR3 region has the DNA TGCAGTGCTAGAGATATGACTACGGCCGAGCAGTACTTC.

This clonotype was found a few times. This sequence joins TRBV7-6 and TRBJ2-6, with D tentatively TRBD1 or TRBD2 (6 bases each). Germline-derived CDR1 and CDR2 are SGHVS and FNYEAQ. The CDR3 loop spans 19 amino acids. Deletions cut 1 base from V and 0 bases from J, with 16 bases between. The CDR3 sequence is CASSLDGGRPSSGANVLTF. CDR3 in DNA: TGTGCCAGCAGCTTAGATGGGGGGCGACCGAGCTCTGGGGCCAACGTCCTGACTTTC.

The table lists this clonotype with many counts. V is TRBV7-9 and J is TRBJ2-7; D is unclear. Trimming cost V 3 bases and J 0 bases, with 6 bases left between them. CDR1 SEHNR and CDR2 FQNEAQ come from the germline V gene (reference sequence). CDR3 length: 13 residues. The CDR3 coding sequence is TGTGCCAGCAGCTTGACCTTCTCCTACGAGCAGTACTTC. Translation gives CASSLTFSYEQYF.

This clonotype was seen many times. The chain combines TRBV12-5 with TRBJ2-5, with D tentatively TRBD1 (6 bases). The CDR3 spans 17 residues. From germline, CDR1 is LGHNT and CDR2 FRNRAP. Between the trimmed V and J ends, which lost 1 base and 4 bases, there was a span of 19 bases. This CDR3 is CASGLDSGAPWGETQYF. The CDR3, as DNA: TGTGCTAGTGGTTTGGACTCAGGGGCCCCTTGGGGAGAGACCCAGTACTTC.

This clonotype was detected many times. This sequence joins TRBV12-3 or TRBV12-4 and TRBJ1-5; 8 bases fit TRBD1. This CDR3 spans 17 amino acids. Trimming at V came to 1 base and at J to 0 bases, leaving 5 bases not matched to a gene. The CDR3 DNA is TGTGCCAGCAGTTTAGGGGACAGGTACTATAGCAATCAGCCCCAGCATTTT. Encoded protein: CASSLGDRYYSNQPQHF.

At least ten counts were recorded for this clonotype. J is TRBJ1-2 and V is TRBV11-3; D gene unclear. V was cut by 5 bases and J by 6 bases, with 16 bases left in between. The length of the CDR3 is 14 residues. CDR1 is SGHNT, CDR2 YENEEA, per germline. The DNA for the CDR3 is TGTGCCAGCAGCGACCAACAGCGGAACAATGGCTACACCTTC. As protein: CASSDQQRNNGYTF.

This clonotype showed up many times. The CDR3 loop is CASSSTGARNTIYF. DNA for the CDR3: TGTGCCAGCAGCTCTACAGGGGCGAGAAACACCATATATTTT. The J gene is TRBJ1-3, the V gene TRBV5-8; 7 nucleotides agree with TRBD1. This CDR3 is 14 amino acids long. The germline CDR1 and CDR2 sequences are SGHTS and YDEGEE. Trimming cost V 3 bases and J 5 bases; bases outside gene matches: 5.

The rearrangement joins TRBV12-3 or TRBV12-4 to TRBJ2-1; 13 nucleotides agree with TRBD2. Losses at the gene ends were 6 bases for V and 7 bases for J; bases not matched to a gene: 9. The CDR3 sequence is 16 residues long. CDR3 protein: CASSQLAGGRGNEQFF. The CDR3 nucleotides read TGTGCCAGCAGCCAACTAGCGGGGGGGCGTGGAAATGAGCAGTTCTTC.

This clonotype was picked up many times. The chain has TRBV7-2 and TRBJ2-1; no clear D gene. Germline V gene lookup returns CDR1 SGHTA and CDR2 FQGNSA. V shed 1 base and J shed 1 base, with 14 bases lying between them. The CDR3 sequence is 17 residues long. The CDR3 DNA reads TGTGCCAGCAGCTTAGTGGGCGCTCCTACTTCCTACAATGAGCAGTTCTTC. Translated: CASSLVGAPTSYNEQFF.

This chain connects TRBV9 to TRBJ2-2; D is perhaps TRBD1 or TRBD2 (5 bases each). V was pared by 7 bases and J by 4 bases, with 17 bases between. CDR1 SGDLS and CDR2 YYNGEE come from the germline V gene. The CDR3 has 15 residues. The CDR3 here is CASSRDLKITGELFF. Written as DNA, the CDR3 is TGTGCCAGCTCGAGGGACCTGAAGATCACCGGGGAGCTGTTTTTT.

This clonotype was recorded many times. The V gene is TRBV12-3 or TRBV12-4, the J gene TRBJ2-3, with D unclear. CDR3 length: 13 residues. V was cut by 5 bases and J by 7 bases, with 13 bases left in between. The CDR3 is CASSPPMVNTQYF. DNA of the CDR3: TGTGCCAGCAGTCCCCCTATGGTGAATACGCAGTATTTT.

The chain couples TRBV20-1 to TRBJ1-5, with TRBD1 matching over 9 bases. Germline V gives CDR1 DFQATT, CDR2 SNEGSKA (reference sequence). J lost 2 bases, V lost 3 bases, and 5 bases had no gene match. The length of the CDR3 is 15 residues. The CDR3: CSASPGQGRNQPQHF. DNA of the CDR3: TGCAGTGCTAGCCCTGGACAGGGGCGCAATCAGCCCCAGCATTTT.

This clonotype has a count of ten or more. This chain links TRBV3-1 with TRBJ2-2, with D unclear. Per the germline V gene, CDR1 is LGHDT and CDR2 is YNNKEL (reference sequence). The CDR3 is made up of 12 amino acids. With 6 bases removed from V and 15 bases from J, the gap between germline ends came to 17 bases. In nucleotides, the CDR3 is TGTGCCAGCAGACCAACGGGTGGGAAGGTGTTTTTT. It is translated as CASRPTGGKVFF. Supplemented by reference TRBV3-1 and TRBJ2-2, the full variable domain reads DTAVSQTPKYLVTQMGNDKSIKCEQNLGHDTMYWYKQDSKKFLKIMFSYNNKELIINETVPNRFSPKSPDKAHLNLHINSLELGDSAVYFCASRPTGGKVFFGEGSRLTVL.